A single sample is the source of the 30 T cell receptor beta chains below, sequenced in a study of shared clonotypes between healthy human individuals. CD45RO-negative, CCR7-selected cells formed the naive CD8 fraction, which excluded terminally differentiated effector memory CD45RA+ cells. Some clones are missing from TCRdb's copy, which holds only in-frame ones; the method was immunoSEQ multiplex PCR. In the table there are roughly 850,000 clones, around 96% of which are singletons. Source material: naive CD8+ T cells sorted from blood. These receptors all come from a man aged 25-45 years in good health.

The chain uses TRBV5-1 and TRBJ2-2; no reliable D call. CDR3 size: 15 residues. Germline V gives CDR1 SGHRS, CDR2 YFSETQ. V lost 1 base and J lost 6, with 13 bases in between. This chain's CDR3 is CASSLKPLGAGELFF. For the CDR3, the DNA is TGCGCCAGCAGCTTGAAACCTCTAGGCGCCGGGGAGCTGTTTTTT. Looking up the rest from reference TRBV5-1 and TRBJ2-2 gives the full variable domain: KAGVTQTPRYLIKTRGQQVTLSCSPISGHRSVSWYQQTPGQGLQFLFEYFSETQRNKGNFPGRFSGRQFSNSRSEMNVSTLELGDSALYLCASSLKPLGAGELFFGEGSRLTVL.

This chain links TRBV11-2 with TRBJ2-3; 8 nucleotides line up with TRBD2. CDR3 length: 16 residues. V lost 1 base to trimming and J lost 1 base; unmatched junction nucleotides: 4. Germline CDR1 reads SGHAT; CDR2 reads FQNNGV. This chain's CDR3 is CASSLVSGGRTDTQYF. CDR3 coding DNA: TGTGCCAGCAGCTTAGTAAGCGGGGGTCGCACAGATACGCAGTATTTT.

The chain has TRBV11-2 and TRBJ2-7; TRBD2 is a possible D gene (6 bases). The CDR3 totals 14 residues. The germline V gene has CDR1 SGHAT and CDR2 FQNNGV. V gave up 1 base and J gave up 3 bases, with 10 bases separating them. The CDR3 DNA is TGTGCCAGCAGCTTAGCCAGCGGGCACTACGAGCAGTACTTC. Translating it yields CASSLASGHYEQYF.

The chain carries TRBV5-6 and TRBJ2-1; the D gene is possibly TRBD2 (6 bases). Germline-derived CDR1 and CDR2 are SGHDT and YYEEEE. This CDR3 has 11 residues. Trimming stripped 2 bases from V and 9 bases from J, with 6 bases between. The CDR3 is CASSLLAEQFF. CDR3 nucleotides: TGTGCCAGCAGCTTACTAGCTGAGCAGTTCTTC. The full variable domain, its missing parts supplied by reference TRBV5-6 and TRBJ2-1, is DAGVTQSPTHLIKTRGQQVTLRCSPKSGHDTVSWYQQALGQGPQFIFQYYEEEERQRGNFPDRFSGHQFPNYSSELNVNALLLGDSALYLCASSLLAEQFFGPGTRLTVL.

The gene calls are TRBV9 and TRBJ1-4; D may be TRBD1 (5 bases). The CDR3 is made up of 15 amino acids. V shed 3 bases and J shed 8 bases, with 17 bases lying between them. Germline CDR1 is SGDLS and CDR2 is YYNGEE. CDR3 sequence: CASSGGDSEVEKLFF. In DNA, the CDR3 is TGTGCCAGCAGCGGAGGCGACAGCGAAGTCGAAAAACTGTTTTTT.

The CDR3, as DNA: TGCGCCAGCAGTGAACACAACACCGGGGATACGCAGTATTTT. Protein: CASSEHNTGDTQYF. The V call is TRBV10-1, the J call TRBJ2-3; D not certain. The CDR3 loop spans 14 amino acids. V lost 3 bases, J lost 6 bases, and 13 bases lay in between. CDR1 and CDR2 from the germline V gene are WNHNN and SYGVQD (reference sequence).

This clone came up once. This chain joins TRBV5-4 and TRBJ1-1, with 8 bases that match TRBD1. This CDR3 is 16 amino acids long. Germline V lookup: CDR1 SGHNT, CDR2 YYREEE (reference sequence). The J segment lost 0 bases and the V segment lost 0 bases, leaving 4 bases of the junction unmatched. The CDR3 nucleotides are TGTGCCAGCAGCTTGGGGACAGGGAACTTGAACACTGAAGCTTTCTTT. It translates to CASSLGTGNLNTEAFF.

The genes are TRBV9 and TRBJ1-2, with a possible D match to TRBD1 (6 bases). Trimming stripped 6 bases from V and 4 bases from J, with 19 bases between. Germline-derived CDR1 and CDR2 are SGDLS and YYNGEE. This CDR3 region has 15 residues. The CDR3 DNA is TGTGCCAGCACTCCCCAAGGGGGGGCGGGCTATGGCTACACCTTC. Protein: CASTPQGGAGYGYTF. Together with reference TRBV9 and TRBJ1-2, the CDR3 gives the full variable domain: DSGVTQTPKHLITATGQRVTLRCSPRSGDLSVYWYQQSLDQGLQFLIQYYNGEERAKGNILERFSAQQFPDLHSELNLSSLELGDSALYFCASTPQGGAGYGYTFGSGTRLTVV.

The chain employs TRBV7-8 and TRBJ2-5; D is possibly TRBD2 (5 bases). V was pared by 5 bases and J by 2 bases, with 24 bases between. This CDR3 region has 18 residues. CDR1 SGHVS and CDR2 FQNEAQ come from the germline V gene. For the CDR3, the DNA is TGTGCCAGCAGCCCTCAGGCAACACAGCGGACGCAGCAAGAGACCCAGTACTTC. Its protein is CASSPQATQRTQQETQYF. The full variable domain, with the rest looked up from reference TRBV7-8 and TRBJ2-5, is GAGVSQSPRYKVAKRGQDVALRCDPISGHVSLFWYQQALGQGPEFLTYFQNEAQLDKSGLPSDRFFAERPEGSVSTLKIQRTQQEDSAVYLCASSPQATQRTQQETQYFGPGTRLLVL.

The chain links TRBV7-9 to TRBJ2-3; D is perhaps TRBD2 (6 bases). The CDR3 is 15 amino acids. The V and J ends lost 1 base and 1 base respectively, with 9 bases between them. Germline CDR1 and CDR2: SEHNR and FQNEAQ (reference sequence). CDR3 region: CASSLDGSGTDTQYF. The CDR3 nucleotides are TGTGCCAGCAGCTTAGACGGGAGTGGCACAGATACGCAGTATTTT.

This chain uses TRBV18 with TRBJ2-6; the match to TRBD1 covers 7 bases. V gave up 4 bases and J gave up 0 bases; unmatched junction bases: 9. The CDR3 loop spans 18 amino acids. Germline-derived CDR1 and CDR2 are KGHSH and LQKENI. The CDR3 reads CASSLEAGGDSGANVLTF. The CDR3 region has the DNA TGTGCCAGCTCACTTGAGGCAGGGGGAGACTCTGGGGCCAACGTCCTGACTTTC.

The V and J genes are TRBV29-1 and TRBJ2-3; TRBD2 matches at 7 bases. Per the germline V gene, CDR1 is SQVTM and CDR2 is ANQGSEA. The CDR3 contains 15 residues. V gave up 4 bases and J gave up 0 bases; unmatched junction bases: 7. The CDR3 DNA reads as TGCAGCGTTGCGGCTAGCGGTACTAGCACAGATACGCAGTATTTT. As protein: CSVAASGTSTDTQYF.

This CDR3 reads CAWRGASSYEQYF. The CDR3 DNA reads TGTGCCTGGAGGGGGGCTAGCTCCTACGAGCAGTACTTC. This sequence joins TRBV30 and TRBJ2-7; a weak D match, TRBD1 (6 bases). Germline V gives CDR1 GTSNPN, CDR2 SVGIG (reference sequence). The CDR3 is 13 amino acids. V was clipped by 3 bases and J by 0 bases, with 9 bases between them.

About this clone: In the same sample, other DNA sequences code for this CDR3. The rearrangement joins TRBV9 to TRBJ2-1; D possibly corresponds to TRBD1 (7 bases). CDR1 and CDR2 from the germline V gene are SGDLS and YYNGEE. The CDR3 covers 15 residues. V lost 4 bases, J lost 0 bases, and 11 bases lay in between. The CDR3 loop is CASSPGGSSYNEQFF. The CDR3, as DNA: TGTGCCAGCAGCCCAGGGGGGAGCTCCTACAATGAGCAGTTCTTC.

The CDR3 nucleotides are TGTGCCAGCAGCTTAGGTGGGACAGCGCTTAACTATGGCTACACCTTC. This sequence encodes CASSLGGTALNYGYTF. The chain has TRBV7-9 and TRBJ1-2; 7 bases agree with TRBD1. Germline values: CDR1 SEHNR, CDR2 FQNEAQ (reference sequence). V dropped 1 base and J dropped 1; count of bases not matched to a gene: 6. There are 16 residues in the CDR3. Full variable domain (outside the CDR3, taken from reference TRBV7-9 and TRBJ1-2): DTGVSQNPRHKITKRGQNVTFRCDPISEHNRLYWYRQTLGQGPEFLTYFQNEAQLEKSRLLSDRFSAERPKGSFSTLEIQRTEQGDSAMYLCASSLGGTALNYGYTFGSGTRLTVV.

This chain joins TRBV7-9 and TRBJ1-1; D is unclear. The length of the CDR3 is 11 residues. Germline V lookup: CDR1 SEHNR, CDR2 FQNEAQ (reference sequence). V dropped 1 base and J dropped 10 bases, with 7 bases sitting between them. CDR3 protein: CASSLGSRAFF. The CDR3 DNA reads TGTGCCAGCAGCTTAGGGTCACGAGCTTTCTTT.

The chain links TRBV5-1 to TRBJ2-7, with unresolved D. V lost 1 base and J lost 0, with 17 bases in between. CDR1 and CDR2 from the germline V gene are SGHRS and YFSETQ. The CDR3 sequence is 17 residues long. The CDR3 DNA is TGCGCCAGCAGCTTGAGGACCTTAGACATCAGCTCCTACGAGCAGTACTTC. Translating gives CASSLRTLDISSYEQYF.

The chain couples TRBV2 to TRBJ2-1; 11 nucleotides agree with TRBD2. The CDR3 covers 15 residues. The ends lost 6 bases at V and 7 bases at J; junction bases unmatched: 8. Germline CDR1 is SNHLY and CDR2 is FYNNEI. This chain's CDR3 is CASRPSSGRRNEQFF. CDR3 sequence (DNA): TGTGCCAGCAGACCCTCTAGCGGGAGGAGAAATGAGCAGTTCTTC.

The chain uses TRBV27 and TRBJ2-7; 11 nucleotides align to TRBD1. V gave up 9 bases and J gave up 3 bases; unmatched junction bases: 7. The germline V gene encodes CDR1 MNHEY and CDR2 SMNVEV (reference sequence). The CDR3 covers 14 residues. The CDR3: CASGPGQGVYEQYF. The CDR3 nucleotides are TGTGCCAGTGGGCCGGGACAGGGGGTCTACGAGCAGTACTTC.

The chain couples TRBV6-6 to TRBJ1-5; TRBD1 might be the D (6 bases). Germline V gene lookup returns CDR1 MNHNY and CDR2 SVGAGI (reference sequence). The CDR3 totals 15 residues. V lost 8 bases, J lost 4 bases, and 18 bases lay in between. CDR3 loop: CASFPGGRGNQPQHF. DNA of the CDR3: TGTGCCAGCTTTCCCGGCGGGAGGGGGAATCAGCCCCAGCATTTT.

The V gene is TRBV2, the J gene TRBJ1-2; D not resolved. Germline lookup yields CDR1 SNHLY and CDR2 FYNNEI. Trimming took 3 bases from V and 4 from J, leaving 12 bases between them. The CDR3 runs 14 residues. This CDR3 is CASSEVQRSYGYTF. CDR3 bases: TGTGCCAGCAGTGAGGTGCAGCGATCCTATGGCTACACCTTC.

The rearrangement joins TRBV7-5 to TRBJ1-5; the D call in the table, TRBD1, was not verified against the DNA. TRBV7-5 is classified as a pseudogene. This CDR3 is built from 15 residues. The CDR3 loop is CARRTGTGEGQPQHF. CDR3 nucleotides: TGTGCCAGAAGGACCGGGACAGGGGAGGGTCAGCCCCAGCATTTT.

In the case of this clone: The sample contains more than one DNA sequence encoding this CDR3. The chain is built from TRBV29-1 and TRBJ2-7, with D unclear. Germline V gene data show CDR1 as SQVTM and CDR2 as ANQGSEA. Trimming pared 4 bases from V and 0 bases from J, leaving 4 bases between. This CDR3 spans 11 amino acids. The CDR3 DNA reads TGCAGCGTTGGGGGCTCCTACGAGCAGTACTTC. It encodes CSVGGSYEQYF.

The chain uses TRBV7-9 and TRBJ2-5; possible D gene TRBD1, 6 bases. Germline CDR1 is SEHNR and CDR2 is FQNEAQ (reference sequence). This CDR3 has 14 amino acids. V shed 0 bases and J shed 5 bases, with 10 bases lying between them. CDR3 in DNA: TGTGCCAGCAGCTTAGCAGGGGGTTGGGAGACCCAGTACTTC. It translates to CASSLAGGWETQYF.

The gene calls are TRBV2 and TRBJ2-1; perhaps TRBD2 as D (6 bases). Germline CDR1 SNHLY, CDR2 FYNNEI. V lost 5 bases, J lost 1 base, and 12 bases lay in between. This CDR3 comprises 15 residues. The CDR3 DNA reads TGTGCCAGCAGTCCCGGGACTGGATCCTACAATGAGCAGTTCTTC. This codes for CASSPGTGSYNEQFF. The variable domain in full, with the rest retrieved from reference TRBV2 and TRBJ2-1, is EPEVTQTPSHQVTQMGQEVILRCVPISNHLYFYWYRQILGQKVEFLVSFYNNEISEKSEIFDDQFSVERPDGSNFTLKIRSTKLEDSAMYFCASSPGTGSYNEQFFGPGTRLTVL.

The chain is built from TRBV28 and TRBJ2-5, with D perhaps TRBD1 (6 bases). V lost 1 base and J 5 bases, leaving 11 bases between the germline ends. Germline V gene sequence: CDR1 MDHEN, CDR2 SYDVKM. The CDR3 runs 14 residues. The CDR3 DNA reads TGTGCCAGCAGTTTATATCCAGGGGCGGAGACCCAGTACTTC. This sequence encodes CASSLYPGAETQYF.

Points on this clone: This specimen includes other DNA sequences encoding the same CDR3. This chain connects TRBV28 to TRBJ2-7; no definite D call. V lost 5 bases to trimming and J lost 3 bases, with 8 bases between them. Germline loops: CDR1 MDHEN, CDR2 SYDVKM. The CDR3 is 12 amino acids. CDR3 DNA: TGTGCCAGCAGTCTTGAGAGCTACGAGCAGTACTTC. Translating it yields CASSLESYEQYF.

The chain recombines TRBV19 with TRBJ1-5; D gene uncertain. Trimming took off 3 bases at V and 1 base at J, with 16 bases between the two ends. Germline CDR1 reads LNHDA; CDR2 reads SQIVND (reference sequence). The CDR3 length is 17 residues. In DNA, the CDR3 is TGTGCCAGTAGTATTATGTGGGTTCAGAGAAGCAATCAGCCCCAGCATTTT. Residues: CASSIMWVQRSNQPQHF.

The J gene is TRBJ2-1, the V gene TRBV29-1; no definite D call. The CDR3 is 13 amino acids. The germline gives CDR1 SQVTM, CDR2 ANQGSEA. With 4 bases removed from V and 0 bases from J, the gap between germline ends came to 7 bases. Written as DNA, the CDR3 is TGCAGCGTTGTCCTGAGCTCCTACAATGAGCAGTTCTTC. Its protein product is CSVVLSSYNEQFF.

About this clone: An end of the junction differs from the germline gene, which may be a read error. CDR3 nucleotide sequence: TGTGCCAGCAGTGAACTCATCGGCGAGCCCCTTTTT. It specifies CASSELIGEPLF. The V gene is TRBV25-1, the J gene TRBJ2-3; unclear D gene. CDR1 and CDR2 from the germline V gene are MGHDK and SYGVNS. The CDR3 is 12 amino acids.